This T cell receptor (beta chain) was sequenced for a study of cytomegalovirus exposure and HLA in healthy donors. Findings of the study overall: Sequencing depth across donors, presence/absence analyses assumed, was roughly uniform. Per a prior analysis, the majority of TCR beta V segments were productive roughly 87% or roughly 30% of the time. CMV antigen specificity of three CMV-associated chains was confirmed in vitro.

About this clone itself: What it recognizes is unknown.

The length of the CDR3 is 15 residues. Germline V gene lookup returns CDR1 MDHEN and CDR2 SYDVKM. Trimming took 5 bases from V and 1 from J, leaving 14 bases between them. PCR amplification relied on 60 Vbeta primers (plus 13 Jbeta primers). Assay used: immunoSEQ multiplex PCR; TCRdb lists only in-frame clones, some missing. The data contain 150,000 to 200,000 clones, about four fifths of them singletons. This receptor was obtained from a woman aged 45-60 years in good health and CMV-seronegative. The source material was PBMCs. The chain combines TRBV28 with TRBJ1-1; maybe TRBD1 (5 bases). CDR3 DNA: TGTGCCAGCAGTATACTGGGGGGTACGAACACTGAAGCTTTCTTT. It specifies CASSILGGTNTEAFF.